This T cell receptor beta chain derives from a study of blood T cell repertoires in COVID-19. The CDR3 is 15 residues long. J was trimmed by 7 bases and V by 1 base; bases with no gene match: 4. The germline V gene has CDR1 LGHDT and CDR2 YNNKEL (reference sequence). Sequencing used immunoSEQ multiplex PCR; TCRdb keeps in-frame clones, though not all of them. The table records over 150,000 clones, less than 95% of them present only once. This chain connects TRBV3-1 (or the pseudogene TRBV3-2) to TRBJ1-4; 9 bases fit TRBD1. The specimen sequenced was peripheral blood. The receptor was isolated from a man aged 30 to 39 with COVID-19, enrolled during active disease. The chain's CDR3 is CASSQVGQGSEKLFF. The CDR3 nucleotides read TGTGCCAGCAGCCAAGTTGGACAGGGGAGTGAAAAACTGTTTTTT.